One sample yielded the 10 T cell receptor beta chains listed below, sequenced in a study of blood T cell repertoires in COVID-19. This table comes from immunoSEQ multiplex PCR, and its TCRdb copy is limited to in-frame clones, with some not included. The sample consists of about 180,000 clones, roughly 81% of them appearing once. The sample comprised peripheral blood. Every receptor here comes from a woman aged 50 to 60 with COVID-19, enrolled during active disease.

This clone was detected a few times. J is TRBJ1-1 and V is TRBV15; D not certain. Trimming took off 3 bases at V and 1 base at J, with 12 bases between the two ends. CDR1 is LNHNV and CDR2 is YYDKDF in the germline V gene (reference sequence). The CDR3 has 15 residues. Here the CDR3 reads CATSRTLSTNTEAFF. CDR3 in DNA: TGTGCCACCAGCAGGACACTTTCTACGAACACTGAAGCTTTCTTT.

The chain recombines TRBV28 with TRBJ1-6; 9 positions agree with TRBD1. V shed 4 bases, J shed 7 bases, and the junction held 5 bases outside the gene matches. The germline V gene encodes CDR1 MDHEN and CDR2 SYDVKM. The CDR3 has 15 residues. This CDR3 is CASSYRTGENSPLHF. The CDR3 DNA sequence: TGTGCCAGCAGTTACCGGACAGGGGAAAATTCACCCCTCCACTTT.

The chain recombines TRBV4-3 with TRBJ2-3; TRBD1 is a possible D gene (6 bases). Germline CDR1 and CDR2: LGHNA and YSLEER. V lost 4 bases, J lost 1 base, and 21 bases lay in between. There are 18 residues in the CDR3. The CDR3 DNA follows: TGCGCCAGCAGCCCCACCCCCCCTGGGGGCCAGGGCACAGATACGCAGTATTTT. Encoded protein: CASSPTPPGGQGTDTQYF.

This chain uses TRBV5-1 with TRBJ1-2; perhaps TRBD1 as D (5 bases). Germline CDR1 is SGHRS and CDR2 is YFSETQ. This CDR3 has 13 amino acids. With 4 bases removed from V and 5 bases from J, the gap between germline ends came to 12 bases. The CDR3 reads CASSSTGEYGYTF. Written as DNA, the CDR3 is TGCGCCAGCAGCAGCACGGGGGAATATGGCTACACCTTC.

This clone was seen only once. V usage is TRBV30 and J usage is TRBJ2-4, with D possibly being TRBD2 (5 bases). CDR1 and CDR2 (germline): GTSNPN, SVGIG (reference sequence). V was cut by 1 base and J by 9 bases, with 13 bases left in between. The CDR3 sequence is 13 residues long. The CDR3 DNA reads TGTGCCTGGAGTGCCCAGCACGGGGTCATTCAGTACTTC. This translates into CAWSAQHGVIQYF.

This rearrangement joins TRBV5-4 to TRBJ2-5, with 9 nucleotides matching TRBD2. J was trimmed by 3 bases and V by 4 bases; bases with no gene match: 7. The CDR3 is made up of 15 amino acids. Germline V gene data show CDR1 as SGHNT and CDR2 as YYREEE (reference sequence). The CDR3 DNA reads TGTGCCAGCAGCACCAGGACTAGCGTAGAAGAGACCCAGTACTTC. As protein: CASSTRTSVEETQYF.

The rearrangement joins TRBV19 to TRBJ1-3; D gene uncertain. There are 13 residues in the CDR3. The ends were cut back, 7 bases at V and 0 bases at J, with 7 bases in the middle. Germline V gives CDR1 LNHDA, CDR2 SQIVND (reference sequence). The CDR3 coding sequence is TGTGCCAGTATCGAGCCCTCTGGAAACACCATATATTTT. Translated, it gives CASIEPSGNTIYF.

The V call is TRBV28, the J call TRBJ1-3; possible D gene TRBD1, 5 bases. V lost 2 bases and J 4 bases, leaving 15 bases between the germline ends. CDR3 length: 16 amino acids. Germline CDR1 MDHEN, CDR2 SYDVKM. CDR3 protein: CASSLRAGPRGNTIYF. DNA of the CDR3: TGTGCCAGCAGTTTAAGGGCAGGGCCCAGGGGAAACACCATATATTTT.

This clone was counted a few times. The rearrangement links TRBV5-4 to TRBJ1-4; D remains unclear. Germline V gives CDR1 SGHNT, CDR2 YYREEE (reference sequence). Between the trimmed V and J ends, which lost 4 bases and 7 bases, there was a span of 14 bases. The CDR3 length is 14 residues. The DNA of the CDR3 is TGTGCCAGCAGCCGGGAGGGTCTGAGTGAAAAACTGTTTTTT. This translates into CASSREGLSEKLFF.

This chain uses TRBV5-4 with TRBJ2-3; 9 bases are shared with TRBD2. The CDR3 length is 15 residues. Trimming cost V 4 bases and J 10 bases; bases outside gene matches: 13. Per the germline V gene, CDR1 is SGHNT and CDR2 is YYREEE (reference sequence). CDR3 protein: CASSGRGGAGSAQYF. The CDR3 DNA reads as TGTGCCAGCAGCGGTCGCGGGGGGGCTGGCTCGGCGCAGTATTTT.